The subject of this entry is one T cell receptor beta chain. No antigen is known for it. These data come from a study of CD8+ T cells in alopecia areata. Findings and limits, study-wide: Scalp sample data also include resident alphabeta T cells from normal skin.

Extracted RNA was reverse transcribed into cDNA, the sequencing template. Assay: immunoSEQ multiplex PCR; the TCRdb copy retains only in-frame clones and omits some. The sample contains about 110,000 clones, approximately 59% of which appear only once. The sequencing sample was made of CD8+ T cells sorted from blood. The TCR originated in a human donor in good health.

As DNA, the CDR3 is TGTGCCAGCAGTGACTCTGTCGAAACAGGGGAGCAGTTCTTC. This encodes CASSDSVETGEQFF. The rearrangement links TRBV6-4 to TRBJ2-1; tentatively, D is TRBD1 (6 bases). V was pared by 0 bases and J by 10 bases, with 13 bases between. CDR3 length equals 14 residues. The V gene's germline CDR1 is MRHNA and CDR2 SNTAGT.